The present TCR beta chain was sequenced within a study of cytomegalovirus exposure and HLA in healthy donors. The PCR ran on 60 Vbeta and 13 Jbeta primers. Profiling relied on immunoSEQ multiplex PCR, and the TCRdb table lists in-frame clones only, not all of them. The profile shows some 160,000 clones, around 73% of them singletons. Trimming took off 6 bases at V and 4 bases at J, with 11 bases between the two ends. Per germline, CDR1 PRHDT and CDR2 FYEKMQ (reference sequence). The CDR3 consists of 13 residues. This clone was detected only a few times. Its target is not known. Study-wide results and caveats: Cytomegalovirus association was assigned to under 200 TCR beta chains.

This TCR was recovered from a male donor in good health and CMV-seronegative. The chain joins TRBV13 to TRBJ2-3; D possibly corresponds to TRBD1 (5 bases). The sequenced sample was PBMCs. CDR3 loop: CASSTRQSDTQYF. In DNA, the CDR3 is TGTGCCAGCAGTACCAGACAGTCAGATACGCAGTATTTT.